These 16 T cell receptor beta chains came from one sample sequenced in a study of blood T cell repertoires in COVID-19. Some clones are missing from TCRdb's copy, which holds only in-frame ones; the method was immunoSEQ multiplex PCR. The table shows tens of thousands of clones, with over 75% occurring only once. Sequenced input: peripheral blood. The origin of the receptors is a man between 70 and 80 years old with acute or convalescent COVID-19.

The rearrangement links TRBV5-1 to TRBJ2-5; 8 bases are a match to TRBD1. The CDR3 has 15 residues. The germline gives CDR1 SGHRS, CDR2 YFSETQ. V lost 0 bases and J lost 5; bases outside the gene matches: 6. The CDR3 protein is CASSLGTGIGETQYF. Here the CDR3 DNA reads TGCGCCAGCAGCTTGGGGACAGGGATTGGGGAGACCCAGTACTTC.

J is TRBJ2-2 and V is TRBV5-1, with 12 positions matching TRBD2. This CDR3 region has 16 residues. Germline values: CDR1 SGHRS, CDR2 YFSETQ. The V segment lost 3 bases and the J segment 5 bases; nucleotides outside the gene matches: 5. The CDR3 region is CASSSSTSGGTGELFF. The CDR3 DNA sequence: TGCGCCAGCAGCTCCTCGACTAGCGGGGGAACCGGGGAGCTGTTTTTT.

This clone was seen more than once but under ten times. This rearrangement joins TRBV7-2 to TRBJ1-4; D might be TRBD1 (6 bases). The CDR3 consists of 16 residues. CDR1 and CDR2 from the germline V gene are SGHTA and FQGNSA. V was shortened by 5 bases and J by 2 bases, with 15 bases between the two germline ends. The CDR3 nucleotides read TGTGCCAGCAGCATCCAGGGGTATGGGACTAATGAAAAACTGTTTTTT. Translating gives CASSIQGYGTNEKLFF.

This clone was counted only a few times. The rearrangement joins TRBV7-9 to TRBJ1-1, with no clear D. Trimming left V 5 bases short and J 6 bases short, with 13 bases between. Per germline, CDR1 SEHNR and CDR2 FQNEAQ (reference sequence). This CDR3 comprises 13 residues. In DNA form, the CDR3 reads TGTGCCAGCAGCCCCTATATGAGGGCTGAAGCTTTCTTT. Encoded protein: CASSPYMRAEAFF.

Here the CDR3 reads CASSGTGTGGWEQYF. The DNA of the CDR3 is TGTGCCAGCAGTGGAACCGGGACAGGGGGCTGGGAGCAGTACTTC. The gene calls are TRBV28 and TRBJ2-7; 12 nucleotides match TRBD1. Germline trimming cut 5 bases from V and 7 bases from J; bases unmatched to any gene: 9. The CDR3 extends over 15 amino acids. Germline lookup yields CDR1 MDHEN and CDR2 SYDVKM.

This sequence joins TRBV9 and TRBJ1-2, with 8 nucleotides matching TRBD1. The V segment lost 6 bases and the J segment 4 bases; nucleotides outside the gene matches: 5. The CDR3 totals 13 residues. CDR1 and CDR2 (germline): SGDLS, YYNGEE. CDR3 coding DNA: TGTGCCAGCACCGCAGGGGGCGCCTATGGCTACACCTTC. Its translation: CASTAGGAYGYTF.

This sequence joins TRBV19 and TRBJ2-1, with no clear D. This CDR3 is built from 15 residues. Germline loops: CDR1 LNHDA, CDR2 SQIVND (reference sequence). Deletions cut 6 bases from V and 0 bases from J, with 12 bases between. CDR3 sequence reads: CASSQTVSSYNEQFF. CDR3 sequence (DNA): TGTGCCAGTAGCCAAACAGTCAGCTCCTACAATGAGCAGTTCTTC.

V gene TRBV11-2 combines with J gene TRBJ2-3; D unclear. The ends were cut back, 5 bases at V and 0 bases at J, with 12 bases in the middle. CDR3 length: 15 residues. CDR1 is SGHAT, CDR2 FQNNGV, per germline. Here the CDR3 DNA reads TGTGCCAGCAGCCCCACAGTTATCAGCACAGATACGCAGTATTTT. As protein: CASSPTVISTDTQYF.

The rearrangement joins TRBV4-1 to TRBJ2-2; 9 nucleotides line up with TRBD1. This CDR3 contains 16 residues. Germline V gives CDR1 MGHRA, CDR2 YSYEKL. The ends lost 3 bases at V and 8 bases at J; junction bases unmatched: 10. This CDR3 is CASSHVSGTGLGELFF. The CDR3, as DNA: TGCGCCAGCAGCCACGTATCCGGGACAGGGCTAGGGGAGCTGTTTTTT.

The genes are TRBV7-9 and TRBJ1-2; a weak D match, TRBD1 (6 bases). Trimming shortened V by 0 bases and J by 2 bases, and 13 bases separated the two germline ends. Germline CDR1 reads SEHNR; CDR2 reads FQNEAQ (reference sequence). This CDR3 spans 16 amino acids. The CDR3 coding sequence is TGTGCCAGCAGCTTAGCCAACCCGGGACAAAACTATGGCTACACCTTC. As protein: CASSLANPGQNYGYTF.

V gene TRBV7-9 combines with J gene TRBJ2-3, with TRBD2 matching over 8 bases. The CDR3 has 18 residues. The germline V gene has CDR1 SEHNR and CDR2 FQNEAQ (reference sequence). J lost 4 bases, V lost 4 bases, and 16 bases had no gene match. CDR3 amino acids: CASSSQSWAGGVADTQYF. The CDR3 DNA reads as TGTGCCAGCAGCTCCCAAAGTTGGGCGGGGGGCGTTGCAGATACGCAGTATTTT.

In its sample, this clone was seen once. The chain employs TRBV2 and TRBJ2-2; a weak D match, TRBD1 (6 bases). CDR3 length: 15 residues. The V and J ends lost 9 bases and 0 bases respectively, with 14 bases between them. CDR1 SNHLY and CDR2 FYNNEI come from the germline V gene. CDR3 sequence: CASTRGTANTGELFF. CDR3 nucleotide sequence: TGTGCCAGTACTAGGGGGACCGCGAACACCGGGGAGCTGTTTTTT.

DNA of the CDR3: TGTGCCACCAGCAGAGTCAGATCCGGGGAGCTGTTTTTT. Its translation: CATSRVRSGELFF. The chain has TRBV15 and TRBJ2-2; D call uncertain. V dropped 1 base and J dropped 6 bases, with 6 bases sitting between them. Germline V CDR1 and CDR2: LNHNV, YYDKDF (reference sequence). The CDR3 length is 13 residues.

The chain employs TRBV19 and TRBJ1-2; TRBD1 agrees at 10 bases. J was trimmed by 7 bases and V by 7 bases; bases with no gene match: 12. Germline V gives CDR1 LNHDA, CDR2 SQIVND (reference sequence). CDR3 length: 15 amino acids. The DNA of the CDR3 is TGTGCCAGTACGACAGGGGGCGCGCTATTGGGTGGCTACACCTTC. It specifies CASTTGGALLGGYTF.

The chain employs TRBV24-1 and TRBJ2-1; TRBD2 agrees at 14 bases. V lost 5 bases and J lost 6; bases outside the gene matches: 8. CDR1 KGHDR and CDR2 SFDVKD come from the germline V gene. This CDR3 region has 17 residues. The CDR3 is CATSATGTSGRINEQFF. Here the CDR3 DNA reads TGTGCCACCAGTGCTACGGGGACTAGCGGGAGAATCAATGAGCAGTTCTTC.

This rearrangement joins TRBV30 to TRBJ1-5; D might be TRBD1 (5 bases). V was clipped by 1 base and J by 7 bases, with 11 bases between them. The germline gives CDR1 GTSNPN, CDR2 SVGIG (reference sequence). The CDR3 covers 13 residues. As DNA, the CDR3 is TGTGCCTGGAGTGGGGACCGGGGGCAGCCCCAGCATTTT. As protein: CAWSGDRGQPQHF.